This T cell receptor (beta chain) came from a study of blood T cell repertoires in COVID-19. Study details: Sample material is recorded as cDNA or gDNA derived from T cells, B-cell-depleted T cells, or PBMCs.

Original processing methods: Amplification with reference gene primers provided the estimates of nucleated cell counts. Assay used: immunoSEQ multiplex PCR; TCRdb lists only in-frame clones, some missing. The DNA gave D and trimming, while V, J and clone size come from that table. The data contain around 83,000 clones, about 83% of them singletons. Trimming removed 3 bases from V and 6 bases from J, with 15 bases in between. The CDR3 totals 15 residues. Germline V gives CDR1 KGHSH, CDR2 LQKENI. The specimen was peripheral blood. The sequence came from a woman in her 70s with acute or convalescent COVID-19. This chain joins TRBV18 and TRBJ1-5; possibly TRBD1 for D (5 bases). The CDR3 sequence: CASSPEGRGGQPQHF. The CDR3 nucleotides read TGTGCCAGCTCACCGGAGGGGCGGGGTGGTCAGCCCCAGCATTTT.